The entry that follows covers one T cell receptor (beta chain) sequence. Its antigen is currently unknown. Using immunoSEQ multiplex PCR, the repertoire was profiled, and TCRdb retains in-frame clones only, with some absent. The top ten hold about 0.064% of the sample, which has under 650,000 clones, 90% to 97% seen once. The data were taken from a study of shared clonotypes between healthy human individuals. The CDR3 spans 16 residues. Per germline, CDR1 LGHNT and CDR2 FRNRAP. V shed 6 bases and J 7 bases; nucleotides not matched to a gene: 8. Study-level results: Generation probability values for non-shared clonotypes were lower than those for clonotypes shared by all four donors.

Sequencing was carried out using naive CD4+ T cells sorted from blood. The subset denotes: CD45RA+ positively selected. The source is a woman aged 25 to 39 in good health. V usage is TRBV12-5 and J usage is TRBJ2-1; 14 bases are a match to TRBD2. CDR3 in amino acids: CASGLGLAGVVNEQFF. As DNA, the CDR3 is TGTGCTAGTGGCCTGGGACTAGCGGGAGTCGTAAATGAGCAGTTCTTC.